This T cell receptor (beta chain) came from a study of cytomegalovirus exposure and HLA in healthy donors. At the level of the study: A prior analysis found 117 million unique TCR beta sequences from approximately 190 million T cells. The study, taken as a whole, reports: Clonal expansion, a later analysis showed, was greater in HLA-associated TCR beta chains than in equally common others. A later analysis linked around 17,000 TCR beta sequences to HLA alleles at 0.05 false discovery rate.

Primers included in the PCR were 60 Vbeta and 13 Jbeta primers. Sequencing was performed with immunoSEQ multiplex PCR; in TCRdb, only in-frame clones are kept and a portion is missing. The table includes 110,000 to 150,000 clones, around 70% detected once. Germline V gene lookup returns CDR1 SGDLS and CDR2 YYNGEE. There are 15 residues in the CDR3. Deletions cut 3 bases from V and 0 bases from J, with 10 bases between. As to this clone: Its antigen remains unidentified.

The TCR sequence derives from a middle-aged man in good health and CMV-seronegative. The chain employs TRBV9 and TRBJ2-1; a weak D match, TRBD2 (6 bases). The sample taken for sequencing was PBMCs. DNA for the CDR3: TGTGCCAGCAGCGGGCGGGGACTCTCCTACAATGAGCAGTTCTTC. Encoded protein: CASSGRGLSYNEQFF.